A selection of T cell receptor beta chains follows, all from one sample in a study of blood T cells in healthy people across ages. TCRdb processed the 5' RACE reads anew with MiXCR; each CDR3 protein has one entry. The sample lists approximately 800,000 distinct CDR3 sequences; under 40% were seen once. Source material: blood. Every receptor here comes from a man aged 18 to 30 in good health. Each CDR3 is given with its conserved first and last residue. D genes are given only for firm matches. Part of the rows lack a size; the others show once, few, many or a class for expanded clones.

v_call	j_call	d_call	clone_size	cdr3_length	cdr3_nt	cdr3_aa
TRBV12-3/TRBV12-4	TRBJ2-5	TRBD1	-	14	TGTGCCAGCGCGACAGGGGCCGCCGTCGGGACCCAGTACTTC	CASATGAAVGTQYF
TRBV12-3/TRBV12-4	TRBJ1-5	-	few	12	TGTGCCCTAGGGCACGGGGGTCAGCCCCAGCATTTT	CALGHGGQPQHF
TRBV7-6	TRBJ2-5	TRBD1	-	16	TGTGCCAGCAGCTTAGGGCAGGGGGCAGTGGGAGAGACCCAGTACTTC	CASSLGQGAVGETQYF
TRBV25-1	TRBJ2-3	TRBD2	-	18	TGTGCCAGCAGTGAGAGGGATGCGGGGGGCCTTAGCACAGATACGCAGTATTTT	CASSERDAGGLSTDTQYF
TRBV4-2	TRBJ1-6	-	-	17	TGTGCCAGCAGCCAAGAGGACTCCAACTCCTATAATTCACCCCTCCACTTT	CASSQEDSNSYNSPLHF
TRBV12-5	TRBJ2-2	TRBD2	-	19	TGTGCTAGTGGTTTCATTAGCGGGGGGACTCGGATCCGGGCCGGGGAGCTGTTTTTT	CASGFISGGTRIRAGELFF
TRBV6-2/TRBV6-3	TRBJ1-6	-	few	14	TGTGCCAGCAGTTACCAGGGTCTCGGTTCACCCCTCCACTTT	CASSYQGLGSPLHF
TRBV25-1	TRBJ1-4	-	-	13	TGTGCCAGCATGGATGGGGCCCGGGAAAAACTGTTTTTT	CASMDGAREKLFF
TRBV12-3/TRBV12-4	TRBJ2-5	-	few	13	TGTGCCAGCAGTGTACAGGCCGAAGAGACCCAGTACTTC	CASSVQAEETQYF
TRBV5-1	TRBJ2-3	-	-	14	TGCGCCAGCAGCTTCGAGTTACCCCCAGATACGCAGTATTTT	CASSFELPPDTQYF
TRBV14	TRBJ2-7	TRBD2	-	15	TGTGCCAGCAGCCAAGATAGTGCGGGAGGCATCGAGCAGTACTTC	CASSQDSAGGIEQYF
TRBV7-2	TRBJ1-1	-	-	14	TGTGCCAGCAGCTCTAACAGGGTGAACACTGAAGCTTTCTTT	CASSSNRVNTEAFF
TRBV7-3	TRBJ1-1	TRBD1	few	14	TGTGCCAGCAGCTCGGGACAGCAGAACACTGAAGCTTTCTTT	CASSSGQQNTEAFF
TRBV12-3/TRBV12-4	TRBJ2-4	-	-	16	TGTGCCAGCAGTTCCTTTCGACAGGTAGCCAAAAGCATTCAGTACTTC	CASSSFRQVAKSIQYF
TRBV7-2	TRBJ1-1	-	-	13	TGTGCCAGCAGCAGGCCGGGGGACACTGAAGCTTTCTTT	CASSRPGDTEAFF
TRBV7-2	TRBJ1-6	-	few	14	TGTGCCAGCAGCTCGAGCTCCTATAATTCACCCCTCCACTTT	CASSSSSYNSPLHF
TRBV14	TRBJ2-5	-	-	16	TGTGCCAGCAGCCACCTACCCCAGGACTGGAAAGAGACCCAGTACTTC	CASSHLPQDWKETQYF
TRBV7-2	TRBJ2-5	TRBD2	-	18	TGTGCCAGCAGCTTGAGGCTAGCGGGGTATAGTTGGCAAGAGACCCAGTACTTC	CASSLRLAGYSWQETQYF
TRBV7-9	TRBJ2-3	TRBD2	-	17	TGTGCCAGCAGCGGAGCTAGCGGGGTTGCTAGCACAGATACGCAGTATTTT	CASSGASGVASTDTQYF
TRBV7-3	TRBJ2-1	-	once	15	TGTGCCAGCAGTTGGGACTCAAACTCCTACAATGAGCAGGTCTTC	CASSWDSNSYNEQVF
TRBV28	TRBJ2-1	TRBD2	-	15	TGTGCCAGCAGATCGACTAGCGGGGGTCTTCTTGAACAGTTCTTC	CASRSTSGGLLEQFF
TRBV5-1	TRBJ1-2	-	few	16	TGCGCCAGCAGCTTGGCCGGGGGGGCAACAGTCCATGGCTACACCTTC	CASSLAGGATVHGYTF
TRBV15	TRBJ1-5	-	once	18	TGTGCCACCAGGACGACAGAAGAAGGGAATATCGGCAATCAGCCCCAGCATTTT	CATRTTEEGNIGNQPQHF
TRBV9	TRBJ2-5	-	few	15	TGTGCCAGCAGCGTAGGGGTAGGGTTGGGAGAGACCCAGTACTTC	CASSVGVGLGETQYF
TRBV4-3	TRBJ1-2	-	-	13	TGCGCCAGCAGCCAAGAATCTCGGTATGGCTACACCTTC	CASSQESRYGYTF
TRBV7-9	TRBJ1-1	-	-	14	TGTGCCAGCAGTCGGACCGACCTTAGGACTGAAGCTTTCTTT	CASSRTDLRTEAFF
TRBV28	TRBJ2-3	TRBD1	-	15	TGTGCCAGCATTTCCATGGGACAGGGGTTAGATACGCAGTATTTT	CASISMGQGLDTQYF
TRBV5-1	TRBJ2-3	TRBD2	-	14	TGCGCCAGCAGGCAGCGGGGGGAAGCAGATACGCAGTATTTT	CASRQRGEADTQYF
TRBV14	TRBJ2-7	TRBD1	-	16	TGTGCCAGCAGCCAAGTCGGGACAGGGTATTTTTCCGAGCAGTACTTC	CASSQVGTGYFSEQYF
TRBV20-1	TRBJ1-1	-	-	12	TGCAGGATGGGACACCCGAACACTGAAGCTTTCTTT	CRMGHPNTEAFF
TRBV20-1	TRBJ2-5	-	many	14	TGCAGTGCTAGAGTGAGAGGGCTCGGAGAGACCCAGTACTTC	CSARVRGLGETQYF
TRBV4-3	TRBJ2-3	TRBD1	few	16	TGCGCCAGCAGCCAACGGACAGGGGGTTACACAGATACGCAGTATTTT	CASSQRTGGYTDTQYF
TRBV2	TRBJ1-2	TRBD1	few	15	TGTGCCAGCAGCGGCGGTACAGGGGGCTTATATGGCTACACCTTC	CASSGGTGGLYGYTF
TRBV20-1	TRBJ2-5	TRBD1	-	13	TGCAGTGCTAGAAGACAGGGGAAAGAGACCCAGTACTTC	CSARRQGKETQYF
TRBV12-3/TRBV12-4	TRBJ1-1	-	few	12	TGTGCCAGCCTCCGGGGGGGCACTGAAGCTTTCTTT	CASLRGGTEAFF
TRBV4-3	TRBJ1-5	-	few	14	TGCGCCAGCAGCCAAGAACAGGGCAATCAGCCCCAGCATTTT	CASSQEQGNQPQHF
TRBV19	TRBJ1-1	-	-	14	TGTGCCAGTAGTCTAACGACAGCGTCTACTGAAGCTTTCTTT	CASSLTTASTEAFF
TRBV5-1	TRBJ2-1	-	many	15	TGCGCCAGCAGCATACTAGGCATAACTTACAATGAGCAGTTCTTC	CASSILGITYNEQFF
TRBV6-2/TRBV6-3	TRBJ2-7	TRBD1	few	14	TGTGCCAGCAGTTACGGGACAGGGTTTTACGAGCAGTACTTC	CASSYGTGFYEQYF
TRBV7-3	TRBJ2-1	TRBD1	few	17	TGTGCCAGCAGCTTACTCGTTCGGACAGGGGGCCCGAATGAGCAGTTCTTC	CASSLLVRTGGPNEQFF
TRBV27	TRBJ2-1	-	-	10	TGTGCCATCCACTTCCGTGAGCAGTTCTTC	CAIHFREQFF
TRBV7-2	TRBJ2-5	-	-	13	TGTGCCAGCGAGCCGACTAACTACAATGAGCAGTACTTC	CASEPTNYNEQYF
TRBV5-4	TRBJ2-6	-	-	14	TGTGCCAGCAGCTTGGCTTGGGGGGCCAACGTCCTGACTTTC	CASSLAWGANVLTF
TRBV9	TRBJ2-5	TRBD1	-	16	TGTGCCAGCAGCCCTCGCGGGACAGGGGACTACAATGAGCAGTACTTC	CASSPRGTGDYNEQYF
TRBV2	TRBJ1-6	TRBD1	few	14	TGTGCCAGCAGCCTCGGGACAGGGAGTTCACCCCTCCACTTT	CASSLGTGSSPLHF
TRBV7-2	TRBJ2-1	TRBD1	many	16	TGTGCCAGCAGCTTAGATACAGGGGGCGGCGTCGATGAGCAGTTCTTC	CASSLDTGGGVDEQFF
TRBV7-2	TRBJ2-7	TRBD2	once	15	TGTGCCAGCAGTTATAGCGGGAGGGCGAACAATGAGCAGTACTTC	CASSYSGRANNEQYF
TRBV2	TRBJ1-1	-	-	15	TGTGCCAGCAGTCCCAGCCGGCCAGCGAACACTGAAGCTTTCTTT	CASSPSRPANTEAFF
TRBV20-1	TRBJ1-5	-	-	18	-	CSARVGQGTIGANQPRHF
TRBV7-6	TRBJ2-5	TRBD2	-	15	TGTGCCAGCAGCCGTAGCGGGGACCTCCAAGAGACCCAGTACTTC	CASSRSGDLQETQYF
TRBV20-1	TRBJ1-2	TRBD1	-	14	TGCAGTGTTTTGGAGGGGGCTCTTTTCTATGGCTACACCTTC	CSVLEGALFYGYTF
TRBV4-1	TRBJ2-3	TRBD2	-	15	TGCGCCAGCAGCCTCGGGGCGGGGGACACAGATACGCAGTATTTT	CASSLGAGDTDTQYF
TRBV25-1	TRBJ2-7	TRBD1	-	14	TGTGCCAGCAGTGAATTCAGGGGGTTCGGCGAGCAGTACTTC	CASSEFRGFGEQYF